This T cell receptor (beta chain) was identified during a study of cytomegalovirus exposure and HLA in healthy donors. V was pared by 5 bases and J by 5 bases, with 10 bases between. The CDR3 is 13 amino acids. Germline V gives CDR1 SGHAT, CDR2 FQDESV (reference sequence). A remark on this clone: Its cognate antigen is unknown.

Whole-study findings and limits: More than 15,000 TCR beta sequences were associated with HLA alleles at 0.05 false discovery rate in a later analysis. Both high specificity and high sensitivity reportedly marked the classifier's diagnosis of cytomegalovirus status. It was approximately 150 TCR beta chains that were listed as cytomegalovirus-associated.

The primer mix had 60 Vbeta and 13 Jbeta primers. TCRdb's copy holds only in-frame clones and misses some; the assay was immunoSEQ multiplex PCR. The top ten clones hold approximately 2.8% of a sample with about 200,000 clones, 70% to 90% of them seen once. This chain connects TRBV11-1 to TRBJ1-3, with D tentatively TRBD1 (6 bases). The receptor comes from a man aged 25-40 years in good health and CMV-seronegative. The sample was PBMCs. The CDR3 region has the DNA TGTGCCAGCAGCCCGGACAGTCGAAACACCATATATTTT. Translating it yields CASSPDSRNTIYF.